This TCR beta chain was obtained from a study of early T cells in non-severe SARS-CoV-2 infection. Findings and caveats of the study: Matching with VDJdb favored anti-spike CD8 responses (missing private and CD4 specificities).

Trimming removed 10 bases from V and 5 bases from J, with 20 bases in between. Germline V gene data show CDR1 as MRHNA and CDR2 as SNTAGT. The CDR3 extends over 15 amino acids. Unique molecular identifiers were affixed to single, distinct cDNA molecules. Using its own MiXCR run on the 5' RACE reads, TCRdb lists one record per CDR3 protein. The table shows about 77,000 distinct CDR3 sequences, with 9% to 15% occurring only once. This clonotype was counted many times. As yet, its antigen is unknown. The sample consisted of whole blood, taken at baseline. The rearrangement joins TRBV6-4 to TRBJ2-2; D possibly corresponds to TRBD2 (6 bases). This clonotype was sampled from an adult who was a healthcare worker with PCR-confirmed SARS-CoV-2 infection or an uninfected control (not recorded which). The donor label of this sample is uncertain. The CDR3 sequence: CATGRALASTGELFF. The CDR3 DNA reads as TGTGCCACCGGTAGAGCGCTAGCGTCTACCGGGGAGCTGTTTTTT.